These 29 T cell receptor beta chains were sequenced from one sample in a study of blood T cell repertoires in COVID-19. Clones were sequenced by immunoSEQ multiplex PCR, and TCRdb holds only the in-frame ones, with some missing. The sample consists of roughly 180,000 clones, more than 70% of them appearing once. The sample comprised PBMCs or T cells enriched from blood (not recorded which). The receptor set was obtained from a man aged 35-49 years who had recovered from COVID-19.

The chain links TRBV14 to TRBJ2-7; perhaps TRBD1 as D (5 bases). Trimming left V 4 bases short and J 3 bases short, with 10 bases between. The CDR3 has 13 residues. CDR1 SGHDN and CDR2 FVKESK come from the germline V gene. The CDR3 loop reads CASSLNQGYEQYF. CDR3 nucleotide sequence: TGTGCCAGCAGCCTGAACCAGGGCTACGAGCAGTACTTC.

This clone was picked up a small number of times. V is TRBV11-2 and J is TRBJ2-2; 14 bases agree with TRBD2. From germline, CDR1 is SGHAT and CDR2 FQNNGV. The J segment lost 0 bases and the V segment lost 1 base, leaving 1 base of the junction unmatched. This CDR3 spans 18 amino acids. The DNA for the CDR3 is TGTGCCAGCAGCTTAGGGACTAGCGGGGGGCCGAACACCGGGGAGCTGTTTTTT. Protein: CASSLGTSGGPNTGELFF.

The V call is TRBV30, the J call TRBJ2-3, with D possibly matching TRBD2 (6 bases). The germline V and J ends were trimmed by 0 bases and 6 bases, with 10 bases remaining between them. CDR3 length: 13 amino acids. Germline CDR1 and CDR2: GTSNPN and SVGIG (reference sequence). CDR3 loop: CAWSVPGGDTQYF. CDR3 sequence (DNA): TGTGCCTGGAGTGTCCCTGGGGGGGATACGCAGTATTTT.

V gene TRBV10-2 combines with J gene TRBJ1-1; D gene uncertain. Trimming removed 1 base at V and 3 bases at J, with 9 bases between. The CDR3 sequence is 14 residues long. The V gene's germline CDR1 is WSHSY and CDR2 SAAADI. CDR3 bases: TGCGCCAGCAGTGAGTTCAGGCTTGACACTGAAGCTTTCTTT. Translating gives CASSEFRLDTEAFF.

This chain joins TRBV9 and TRBJ1-1; 7 bases fit TRBD1. The germline gives CDR1 SGDLS, CDR2 YYNGEE. V lost 5 bases, J lost 8 bases, and 6 bases stayed unmatched. The CDR3 is 12 amino acids. CDR3 in amino acids: CASSPFRGEAFF. The DNA of the CDR3 is TGTGCCAGCAGTCCTTTCAGGGGGGAAGCTTTCTTT.

The gene calls are TRBV15 and TRBJ1-1, with 7 bases that match TRBD1. V was pared by 0 bases and J by 0 bases, with 1 base of the junction left unmatched. This CDR3 has 15 amino acids. Germline CDR1 and CDR2: LNHNV and YYDKDF (reference sequence). The CDR3 sequence: CATSREDRLNTEAFF. DNA of the CDR3: TGTGCCACCAGCAGAGAGGACAGGTTGAACACTGAAGCTTTCTTT.

In this sample, this clone turned up a few times. The chain is built from TRBV19 and TRBJ1-5, with unresolved D. V lost 6 bases, J lost 2 bases, and 14 bases lay in between. The CDR3 loop spans 15 amino acids. The germline gives CDR1 LNHDA, CDR2 SQIVND (reference sequence). The DNA of the CDR3 is TGTGCCAGTAGGCGAATCGGGGAGGGCAATCAGCCCCAGCATTTT. Its translation is CASRRIGEGNQPQHF.

This chain joins TRBV10-3 and TRBJ2-3, with a possible D match to TRBD1 (6 bases). Germline lookup yields CDR1 ENHRY and CDR2 SYGVKD. The CDR3 has 13 residues. V lost 4 bases, J lost 4 bases, and 9 bases lay in between. In nucleotides, the CDR3 is TGTGCCATCAGTGTGAAGGGGGCAGATACGCAGTATTTT. This sequence encodes CAISVKGADTQYF.

The chain uses TRBV7-9 and TRBJ2-3; TRBD1 aligns across 9 bases. Germline-derived CDR1 and CDR2 are SEHNR and FQNEAQ (reference sequence). The CDR3 is 15 residues long. The junction had 4 bases not matched to a gene; V was cut back by 5 bases and J by 1 base. CDR3: CASSVDRGGTDTQYF. CDR3 bases: TGTGCCAGCAGCGTAGACAGGGGGGGCACAGATACGCAGTATTTT.

V is TRBV5-1 and J is TRBJ2-1; D call uncertain. CDR3 size: 17 residues. The ends were cut back, 1 base at V and 0 bases at J, with 14 bases in the middle. Germline V gene data show CDR1 as SGHRS and CDR2 as YFSETQ. CDR3 region: CASSLSGGVSSYNEQFF. Written as DNA, the CDR3 is TGCGCCAGCAGCTTGTCCGGCGGAGTGAGCTCCTACAATGAGCAGTTCTTC. The full variable domain, its missing parts supplied by reference TRBV5-1 and TRBJ2-1, is KAGVTQTPRYLIKTRGQQVTLSCSPISGHRSVSWYQQTPGQGLQFLFEYFSETQRNKGNFPGRFSGRQFSNSRSEMNVSTLELGDSALYLCASSLSGGVSSYNEQFFGPGTRLTVL.

Note on this clone: This specimen includes other DNA sequences encoding the same CDR3. The V call is TRBV28, the J call TRBJ1-2; 7 bases are a match to TRBD1. V was pared by 2 bases and J by 2 bases, with 2 bases of the junction left unmatched. Germline assignment: CDR1 MDHEN and CDR2 SYDVKM. The CDR3 is made up of 14 amino acids. The CDR3 is CASSLGTANYGYTF. The CDR3 region has the DNA TGTGCCAGCAGTTTAGGGACAGCCAACTATGGCTACACCTTC.

The chain has TRBV27 and TRBJ2-1; D remains ambiguous. CDR1 and CDR2 (germline): MNHEY, SMNVEV (reference sequence). The CDR3 totals 16 residues. V lost 5 bases and J lost 6, with 20 bases in between. The chain's CDR3 is CASSQRPPFSFNEQFF. The DNA of the CDR3 is TGTGCCAGCAGTCAGCGACCTCCTTTTAGTTTCAATGAGCAGTTCTTC.

The rearrangement joins TRBV25-1 to TRBJ1-1; D not certain. Trimming pared 1 base from V and 1 base from J, leaving 10 bases between. This CDR3 has 15 residues. Germline V gene lookup returns CDR1 MGHDK and CDR2 SYGVNS. The CDR3 DNA reads as TGTGCCAGCAGTGAATGGGCCGGAGGGAACACTGAAGCTTTCTTT. Translating gives CASSEWAGGNTEAFF.

The V gene is TRBV11-3, the J gene TRBJ1-6; D not resolved. Germline CDR1 is SGHNT and CDR2 is YENEEA. The CDR3 consists of 17 residues. Trimming left V 0 bases short and J 9 bases short, with 18 bases between. The CDR3 protein is CASSLDLWAGSISPLHF. The CDR3 nucleotides read TGTGCCAGCAGCTTAGATCTATGGGCAGGTAGTATTTCACCCCTCCACTTT. The full variable domain, its missing parts supplied by reference TRBV11-3 and TRBJ1-6, is EAGVVQSPRYKIIEKKQPVAFWCNPISGHNTLYWYLQNLGQGPELLIRYENEEAVDDSQLPKDRFSAERLKGVDSTLKIQPAELGDSAVYLCASSLDLWAGSISPLHFGNGTRLTVT.

The chain is built from TRBV11-3 and TRBJ2-2; 9 bases fit TRBD1. The length of the CDR3 is 15 residues. The germline V gene has CDR1 SGHNT and CDR2 YENEEA. V trimming: 5 bases; J trimming: 0 bases; junction bases outside the gene matches: 1. The CDR3, as DNA: TGTGCCAGCAGCGGGGACAGGGCGAACACCGGGGAGCTGTTTTTT. It specifies CASSGDRANTGELFF.

The table lists this clone with many counts. The chain combines TRBV2 with TRBJ1-1, with D tentatively TRBD1 (6 bases). This CDR3 comprises 11 residues. V gave up 7 bases and J gave up 8 bases, with 11 bases separating them. From germline, CDR1 is SNHLY and CDR2 FYNNEI. The CDR3 DNA follows: TGTGCCAGCAATACAGGGCTCGAAGCTTTCTTT. Its translation: CASNTGLEAFF.

The rearrangement joins TRBV9 to TRBJ1-4; D ambiguous. The CDR3 consists of 16 residues. From germline, CDR1 is SGDLS and CDR2 YYNGEE. Trimming took 3 bases from V and 3 from J, leaving 15 bases between them. Here the CDR3 DNA reads TGTGCCAGCAGCGAGGGAGCTCGTTCGGCTAATGAAAAACTGTTTTTT. This codes for CASSEGARSANEKLFF. Variable domain in full (rest from reference TRBV9 and TRBJ1-4): DSGVTQTPKHLITATGQRVTLRCSPRSGDLSVYWYQQSLDQGLQFLIQYYNGEERAKGNILERFSAQQFPDLHSELNLSSLELGDSALYFCASSEGARSANEKLFFGSGTQLSVL.

This clone was seen just once. The chain carries TRBV11-3 and TRBJ2-5; possibly TRBD2 for D (6 bases). This CDR3 is 13 amino acids long. Germline V CDR1 and CDR2: SGHNT, YENEEA. Trimming shortened V by 5 bases and J by 5 bases, and 12 bases separated the two germline ends. The CDR3 sequence is CASSRFSGETQYF. Here the CDR3 DNA reads TGTGCCAGCAGCCGGTTTAGCGGCGAGACCCAGTACTTC.

This clone was observed a single time. This chain connects TRBV3-1 (or the pseudogene TRBV3-2) to TRBJ2-7, with unresolved D. CDR3 size: 14 residues. Germline loops: CDR1 LGHDT, CDR2 YNNKEL (reference sequence). V was cut by 1 base and J by 3 bases, with 10 bases left in between. CDR3 loop: CASSQGLIGYEQYF. In DNA form, the CDR3 reads TGTGCCAGCAGCCAAGGCCTCATCGGCTACGAGCAGTACTTC.

V is TRBV10-1 and J is TRBJ2-2; TRBD2 matches at 11 bases. The germline V gene has CDR1 WNHNN and CDR2 SYGVQD (reference sequence). V lost 4 bases and J lost 3; bases outside the gene matches: 1. The CDR3 has 15 amino acids. The CDR3 reads CASSVLAGDTGELFF. CDR3 nucleotides: TGCGCCAGCAGTGTACTAGCGGGGGACACCGGGGAGCTGTTTTTT.

The chain combines TRBV10-1 with TRBJ2-5, with a possible D match to TRBD1 (6 bases). Germline V gene data show CDR1 as WNHNN and CDR2 as SYGVQD (reference sequence). Trimming cost V 7 bases and J 5 bases, with 20 bases left between them. The CDR3 contains 15 residues. The CDR3 DNA sequence: TGCGCCAGCAACCGAGCAGGGGAGTGTAAGGAGACCCAGTACTTC. Translating gives CASNRAGECKETQYF.

The genes are TRBV19 and TRBJ2-3; TRBD2 matches at 13 bases. There are 14 residues in the CDR3. V shed 8 bases, J shed 4 bases, and the junction held 3 bases outside the gene matches. Germline-derived CDR1 and CDR2 are LNHDA and SQIVND (reference sequence). The CDR3 coding sequence is TGTGCCAGTGGACTAGCGGGAGCCTCAGATACGCAGTATTTT. Protein product: CASGLAGASDTQYF.

V is TRBV3-1 (or the pseudogene TRBV3-2) and J is TRBJ2-1, with a weak D call TRBD2 (6 bases). Germline V CDR1 and CDR2: LGHDT, YNNKEL (reference sequence). V lost 4 bases to trimming and J lost 2 bases, with 15 bases between them. The CDR3 runs to 16 residues. The CDR3 here is CASSLEGRRAYNEQFF. The CDR3 DNA reads as TGTGCCAGCAGCCTGGAGGGTAGGAGGGCCTACAATGAGCAGTTCTTC.

The V gene is TRBV7-6, the J gene TRBJ2-1; TRBD2 agrees at 9 bases. This CDR3 has 15 residues. The trim removed 5 bases at V and 6 bases at J, leaving 8 bases unmatched. The germline V gene encodes CDR1 SGHVS and CDR2 FNYEAQ. Here the CDR3 DNA reads TGTGCCAGCAGCCATCTTAGCGGGGGATCCAATGAGCAGTTCTTC. Its protein is CASSHLSGGSNEQFF.

Notes on this clone: Possible read error: a much larger clone is one base away. This rearrangement joins TRBV2 to TRBJ1-5; D not certain. Germline V CDR1 and CDR2: SNHLY, FYNNEI. With 5 bases removed from V and 7 bases from J, the gap between germline ends came to 9 bases. The CDR3 runs to 12 residues. The CDR3 reads CASSLGGQPQHF. In nucleotides, the CDR3 is TGTGCCAGCAGTTTAGGAGGGCAGCCCCAGCATTTT.

The rearrangement joins TRBV19 to TRBJ2-7; D gene ambiguous. Germline assignment: CDR1 LNHDA and CDR2 SQIVND (reference sequence). This CDR3 contains 15 residues. V shed 1 base and J shed 0 bases, with 10 bases lying between them. CDR3: CASSIVAGGSYEQYF. Written as DNA, the CDR3 is TGTGCCAGTAGTATAGTAGCCGGCGGCTCCTACGAGCAGTACTTC.

The J gene is TRBJ2-1, the V gene TRBV5-4; D is perhaps TRBD2 (6 bases). V was clipped by 4 bases and J by 5 bases, with 13 bases between them. In germline, CDR1 is SGHNT, CDR2 YYREEE (reference sequence). CDR3 length equals 14 residues. Here the CDR3 reads CASSPSDMDNEQFF. The CDR3 DNA follows: TGTGCCAGCAGCCCTAGCGATATGGACAATGAGCAGTTCTTC. The whole variable domain, remainder taken from reference TRBV5-4 and TRBJ2-1, is ETGVTQSPTHLIKTRGQQVTLRCSSQSGHNTVSWYQQALGQGPQFIFQYYREEENGRGNFPPRFSGLQFPNYSSELNVNALELDDSALYLCASSPSDMDNEQFFGPGTRLTVL.

A word on this clone: This specimen includes other DNA sequences encoding the same CDR3. The CDR3 sequence: CASSQGQGDGYTF. Here the CDR3 DNA reads TGTGCCAGCTCACAAGGACAGGGGGATGGCTACACCTTC. This chain connects TRBV18 to TRBJ1-2, with 10 bases aligning to TRBD1. The CDR3 totals 13 residues. Unmatched junction bases numbered 2, after V lost 4 bases and J lost 6 bases. Per the germline V gene, CDR1 is KGHSH and CDR2 is LQKENI.

In DNA form, the CDR3 reads TGTGCCAGCAGCTTCGACGGCAGGACCTACAATGAGCAGTTCTTC. Protein product: CASSFDGRTYNEQFF. The chain joins TRBV7-3 to TRBJ2-1; D uncertain. Germline V CDR1 and CDR2: SGHTA, FQGTGA. CDR3 length: 15 residues. V gave up 3 bases and J gave up 2 bases, with 11 bases separating them.